This T cell receptor beta chain is drawn from a study of blood T cells in healthy people across ages. Whole-study findings and limits: Long-lived donors carried more naive CD4+ cells and greater diversity than aged donors. Unknown donor CMV status possibly confounded expanded clonotype changes.

For the second PCR, which ran for roughly 6 to 12 cycles, a sample-barcoded 5' primer and a J-beta primer mix were used. TCRdb reprocessed the 5' RACE reads via MiXCR and lists one record per CDR3 protein. The data hold fewer than 2 million distinct CDR3 sequences, with more than 35% observed a single time. Comments on this clonotype: Its matching antigen is unknown.

The V and J ends lost 2 bases and 6 bases, in that order; junction bases with no gene match: 6. Germline CDR1 SGHDN, CDR2 FVKESK. This CDR3 spans 15 amino acids. This clonotype was obtained from a human donor in good health. Sequenced material: blood. J is TRBJ1-1 and V is TRBV14; 10 bases align to TRBD1. The CDR3 coding sequence is TGTGCCAGCAGCCAACCGGGACAGGGGAGGGCTGAAGCTTTCTTT. Translating gives CASSQPGQGRAEAFF.